The 13 T cell receptor beta chains presented below share a single source sample, sequenced in a study of blood T cell repertoires in COVID-19. TCRdb's copy holds only in-frame clones and misses some; the assay was immunoSEQ multiplex PCR. The table includes a few hundred thousand clones, about 82% detected once. Material for sequencing was peripheral blood. These receptors originate from a woman aged 45-60 years with active or convalescent COVID-19.

The gene calls are TRBV6-1 and TRBJ2-3; 7 nucleotides align to TRBD2. V lost 0 bases to trimming and J lost 2 bases; unmatched junction nucleotides: 5. The CDR3 spans 16 residues. Germline lookup yields CDR1 MNHNS and CDR2 SASEGT. The CDR3 sequence: CASSEATSVSTDTQYF. The CDR3 DNA follows: TGTGCCAGCAGTGAAGCAACTAGCGTTTCCACAGATACGCAGTATTTT.

This chain links TRBV2 with TRBJ1-1; 8 positions agree with TRBD1. The V segment lost 8 bases and the J segment 6 bases; nucleotides outside the gene matches: 5. This CDR3 spans 12 amino acids. Per the germline V gene, CDR1 is SNHLY and CDR2 is FYNNEI. The CDR3 sequence: CASLRGLAEAFF. The CDR3 nucleotides are TGTGCCAGCCTCAGGGGGCTCGCTGAAGCTTTCTTT.

This chain uses TRBV29-1 with TRBJ1-1, with D unresolved. CDR3 length: 13 amino acids. Trimming removed 2 bases at V and 4 bases at J, with 11 bases between. Germline loops: CDR1 SQVTM, CDR2 ANQGSEA. The CDR3 loop is CSVEMTGTTEAFF. CDR3 in DNA: TGCAGCGTTGAAATGACGGGAACCACTGAAGCTTTCTTT.

The genes are TRBV3-1 (or the pseudogene TRBV3-2) and TRBJ2-3; TRBD1 might be the D (6 bases). The germline CDR1 and CDR2 sequences are LGHDT and YNNKEL (reference sequence). The V and J ends lost 0 bases and 2 bases respectively, with 15 bases between them. The CDR3 is made up of 17 amino acids. The CDR3 loop reads CASSQEGGGPFTDTQYF. CDR3 in DNA: TGTGCCAGCAGCCAAGAGGGTGGGGGCCCATTCACAGATACGCAGTATTTT.

The chain joins TRBV6-5 to TRBJ2-7, with D hard to call. The V gene's germline CDR1 is MNHEY and CDR2 SVGAGI. V was cut by 5 bases and J by 4 bases, with 12 bases left in between. This CDR3 has 13 residues. CDR3 amino acids: CASSPSPRYEQYF. DNA of the CDR3: TGTGCCAGCAGTCCCTCTCCTAGATACGAGCAGTACTTC.

The gene calls are TRBV7-2 and TRBJ2-5, with a weak D call TRBD1 (6 bases). Between the trimmed V and J ends, which lost 0 bases and 2 bases, there was a span of 10 bases. Germline CDR1 is SGHTA and CDR2 is FQGNSA. The CDR3 consists of 15 residues. The DNA for the CDR3 is TGTGCCAGCAGCTTAGCGGGACACGGACAAGAGACCCAGTACTTC. It specifies CASSLAGHGQETQYF.

The chain couples TRBV30 to TRBJ1-6; perhaps TRBD1 as D (6 bases). The CDR3 covers 18 residues. CDR1 GTSNPN and CDR2 SVGIG come from the germline V gene (reference sequence). The ends were cut back, 5 bases at V and 7 bases at J, with 27 bases in the middle. In DNA form, the CDR3 reads TGTGCCTGGTCCGTTGACCGACAGGCCCTATATCCCAATTCACCCCTCCACTTT. Protein product: CAWSVDRQALYPNSPLHF.

This sequence joins TRBV28 and TRBJ1-5; possibly TRBD1 for D (5 bases). Between the trimmed V and J ends, which lost 7 bases and 7 bases, there was a span of 11 bases. The CDR3 extends over 12 amino acids. Germline V gene sequence: CDR1 MDHEN, CDR2 SYDVKM. As DNA, the CDR3 is TGTGCCAGCACAGGGCTCAGGCAGCCCCAGCATTTT. Its translation: CASTGLRQPQHF.

The chain couples TRBV21-1 to TRBJ2-2; no DNA check was done on the table's D call, TRBD1. TRBV21-1 is marked as a pseudogene. This CDR3 region has 13 residues. The CDR3 coding sequence is TGTGCCAGCAGCCTACGACAAACCGGGGAGCTGTTTTTT. This encodes CASSLRQTGELFF.

This clone showed up just a few times. DNA for the CDR3: TGTGCCAGCAGCGCCGACAGGGTAAATGAAAAACTGTTTTTT. This encodes CASSADRVNEKLFF. The chain couples TRBV7-9 to TRBJ1-4; 7 bases are a match to TRBD1. Losses at the gene ends were 5 bases for V and 5 bases for J; bases not matched to a gene: 5. The CDR3 consists of 14 residues. In germline, CDR1 is SEHNR, CDR2 FQNEAQ (reference sequence).

This clone has just a few counts. The genes are TRBV19 and TRBJ2-5; 8 nucleotides match TRBD2. Germline V gene sequence: CDR1 LNHDA, CDR2 SQIVND (reference sequence). The CDR3 extends over 13 amino acids. V shed 7 bases, J shed 5 bases, and the junction held 6 bases outside the gene matches. The CDR3 sequence: CASMPGGTETQYF. CDR3 sequence (DNA): TGTGCCAGTATGCCGGGAGGGACGGAGACCCAGTACTTC.

The rearrangement links TRBV30 to TRBJ2-1; TRBD2 is a possible D gene (6 bases). Trimming took off 4 bases at V and 3 bases at J, with 13 bases between the two ends. The CDR3 consists of 14 residues. The V gene's germline CDR1 is GTSNPN and CDR2 SVGIG (reference sequence). Written as DNA, the CDR3 is TGTGCCTGGAAACGGGAGTTGGGCTACAATGAGCAGTTCTTC. Translation: CAWKRELGYNEQFF.

The gene calls are TRBV5-1 and TRBJ2-1; possibly TRBD2 for D (5 bases). Trimming pared 4 bases from V and 5 bases from J, leaving 16 bases between. The CDR3 sequence is 15 residues long. Looked up from germline, CDR1 is SGHRS and CDR2 is YFSETQ. Here the CDR3 DNA reads TGCGCCAGCAGCCCCCAGGAGGTACCCAACAATGAGCAGTTCTTC. It encodes CASSPQEVPNNEQFF. Full variable domain (remainder filled in from reference TRBV5-1 and TRBJ2-1): KAGVTQTPRYLIKTRGQQVTLSCSPISGHRSVSWYQQTPGQGLQFLFEYFSETQRNKGNFPGRFSGRQFSNSRSEMNVSTLELGDSALYLCASSPQEVPNNEQFFGPGTRLTVL.